These T cell receptor beta chains were read from a single sample in a study of vaccination and CD4 T cells after COVID-19. No antigen has been identified for these receptors. TCRdb reanalysed the PCR reads using MiXCR and keeps one entry per CDR3 protein. The data show around 15,000 distinct CDR3 sequences, 51% seen once. Input material: CD4+ T cells from blood, cultured in vitro. All receptors come from a human donor who had recovered from COVID-19. Both conserved end residues are part of each CDR3. A D gene is named only where the DNA matches it firmly. The listing skips clone size in some rows; elsewhere it reads once, few, many or a size class.

D gene	V gene	J gene	clone size	CDR3 DNA	CDR3 protein
-	TRBV20-1	TRBJ2-3	medium-sized	TGCAGTGCTAGTCACCGCAGGTATACGCAGTATTTT	CSASHRRYTQYF
-	TRBV14	TRBJ2-2	few	TGTGCCAGCAGCCTCCAGCGCGCTGGGGAGCTGTTTTTT	CASSLQRAGELFF
TRBD1	TRBV7-8	TRBJ2-2	-	TGTGCCAGCAGCCTCGACAGGGGGCGCACCGGGGAGCTGTTTTTT	CASSLDRGRTGELFF
TRBD2	TRBV5-4	TRBJ2-2	-	TGTGCCAGCAGCCGTTCGACTAGCGGGGGGCCGAACACCGGGGAGCTGTTTTTT	CASSRSTSGGPNTGELFF
-	TRBV11-2	TRBJ1-1	-	TGTGCCAGCAGCTTCGGGGGCGCAGGAGGAGCTTTCTTT	CASSFGGAGGAFF
TRBD2	TRBV10-3	TRBJ2-2	-	TGTGCCATCTCCCAGCGGGGGGGCCTCGCGAACACCGGGGAGCTGTTTTTT	CAISQRGGLANTGELFF
-	TRBV19	TRBJ1-1	-	TGTGCCAGTAGTCCACAGGCGGCCCACACTGAAGCTTTCTTT	CASSPQAAHTEAFF
TRBD2	TRBV20-1	TRBJ2-3	few	TGCAGTGCTAGACCTAGCGGGGGGGCTCCCTCTAGCACAGATACGCAGTATTTT	CSARPSGGAPSSTDTQYF
TRBD1	TRBV27	TRBJ2-5	-	TGTGCCAGCAACGTGGGACAGATATCAGAGACCCAGTACTTC	CASNVGQISETQYF
TRBD1	TRBV4-3	TRBJ2-7	-	TGCGCCAGCAGCCCCCGGACAGGGTTATTCCACGAGCAGTACTTC	CASSPRTGLFHEQYF
-	TRBV2	TRBJ2-5	-	TGTGCCAGCAACAGGGAGGGACAATGGACCCAGTACTTC	CASNREGQWTQYF
-	TRBV20-1	TRBJ2-2	few	TGCAGTGCTAGAGAGGGTCCCACCCCCGGGGAGCTGTTTTTT	CSAREGPTPGELFF
-	TRBV2	TRBJ1-2	-	TGTGCCAGCAGTGACGTACCTCCAGCTAACTATGGCTACACCTTC	CASSDVPPANYGYTF
-	TRBV7-9	TRBJ1-3	-	TGTGCCAGCAGCTTATTGCAATCTGGAAACACCATATATTTT	CASSLLQSGNTIYF
TRBD2	TRBV20-1	TRBJ2-1	few	TGCAGTGCTACCCGGACTAGCGGGAGGTTTCATGAGCAGTTCTTC	CSATRTSGRFHEQFF
-	TRBV20-1	TRBJ1-4	-	TGCAGTGCTAGAGATCGGGGAGGAAGTGAAAAACTGTTTTTT	CSARDRGGSEKLFF
-	TRBV19	TRBJ1-2	few	TGTGCCAGTAGTATAGATCTTAATGGCTACACCTTC	CASSIDLNGYTF
-	TRBV5-4	TRBJ2-3	-	TGTGCCAGCAGCCCGGACTCCTACACAGATACGCAGTATTTT	CASSPDSYTDTQYF
TRBD1	TRBV29-1	TRBJ1-1	-	TGCAGCGTTGAACCGGGACAGGGGGTGGCTGAAGCTTTCTTT	CSVEPGQGVAEAFF
-	TRBV27	TRBJ2-1	-	TGTGCCAGCTCAAACCAGGGTCTTGAGCAGTTCTTC	CASSNQGLEQFF
-	TRBV18	TRBJ2-2	-	TGTGCCAGCTCACCAGGACAAAACACCGGGGAGCTGTTTTTT	CASSPGQNTGELFF
TRBD1	TRBV18	TRBJ1-1	once	TGTGCCAGCTCACCTGTCCCGGGACAGAGGATGAACACTGAAGCTTTCTTT	CASSPVPGQRMNTEAFF
-	TRBV24-1	TRBJ1-1	few	TGTGCCACCAGTTTAGGGGGGAACACTGAAGCTTTCTTT	CATSLGGNTEAFF
TRBD1	TRBV6-2/TRBV6-3	TRBJ1-2	few	TGTGCCAGCAGTTACGTCGGGACAGACTATGGCTACACCTTC	CASSYVGTDYGYTF
TRBD1	TRBV7-3	TRBJ2-5	-	TGTGCCAGCAGCATGACAGGGGCGAAAGAGACCCAGTACTTC	CASSMTGAKETQYF
TRBD2	TRBV6-1	TRBJ2-2	medium-sized	TGTGCCAGCAGTGAAATAGCGGGAGGGCCTGGCGGGGAGCTGTTTTTT	CASSEIAGGPGGELFF
TRBD1	TRBV6-2/TRBV6-3	TRBJ1-1	-	TGTGCCAGCAGTTACGAAGGGACAGGGGCTACTGAAGCTTTCTTT	CASSYEGTGATEAFF
-	TRBV7-2	TRBJ1-2	few	TGTGCCAGCAGCTTATCAGGGACGGCTGGCTACACCTTC	CASSLSGTAGYTF
TRBD1	TRBV24-1	TRBJ2-3	once	TGTGCCACCAGTGACACGGGACAGGGACTTAGCACAGATACGCAGTATTTT	CATSDTGQGLSTDTQYF
-	TRBV4-3	TRBJ2-1	-	TGCGCCAGCAGCCAAGATCCGGGGCTCTACAATGAGCAGTTCTTC	CASSQDPGLYNEQFF
TRBD1	TRBV27	TRBJ1-5	few	TGTGCCAGCAGTTTATTAGGACAGGGTAAACCTGAGCCCCAGCATTTT	CASSLLGQGKPEPQHF
-	TRBV20-1	TRBJ1-1	few	TGCAGTGCTAGACTCCGACGGAGCAACACTGAAGCTTTCTTT	CSARLRRSNTEAFF
TRBD1	TRBV19	TRBJ1-2	few	TGTGCCAGTAGTATTTGGGACAGAAACTATGGCTACACCTTC	CASSIWDRNYGYTF
-	TRBV6-1	TRBJ1-5	few	TGTGCCAGCAGGCGGGACCCCGGACAGCCCCAGCATTTT	CASRRDPGQPQHF
TRBD1	TRBV2	TRBJ1-1	-	TGTGCCAGCAGGTTGGACAGGGCTGAAGCTTTCTTT	CASRLDRAEAFF
TRBD2	TRBV19	TRBJ2-3	-	TGTGCCAGTAGTATTAATGGCCTAGCGGTGCAGTATTTT	CASSINGLAVQYF
-	TRBV28	TRBJ2-5	-	TGTGCCAGCAGTGGGGGGCAGGGGCTTCAAGAGACCCAGTACTTC	CASSGGQGLQETQYF
TRBD2	TRBV7-2	TRBJ2-3	-	TGTGCCAGCAGCTCGCGGGGACTAGCGGGAGAGACAGATACGCAGTATTTT	CASSSRGLAGETDTQYF
TRBD1	TRBV6-1	TRBJ1-1	few	TGTGCCAGCAGGCGGACAGGGGCAAACACTGAAGCTTTCTTT	CASRRTGANTEAFF
-	TRBV7-8	TRBJ1-1	once	-	CASSFRESYEQYFGPGQAEAFF
-	TRBV6-1	TRBJ1-5	-	TGTGCCAGCAGTGAAAGGAGGGGGACCCAGCCCCAGCATTTT	CASSERRGTQPQHF
TRBD1	TRBV6-1	TRBJ1-3	-	TGTGCCAGCACCCTCGGGACAGGCCCTGGAAACACCATATATTTT	CASTLGTGPGNTIYF
-	TRBV7-2	TRBJ1-1	-	-	CASSRRTSEGEQYFGPGQAEAFF
TRBD2	TRBV7-3	TRBJ2-5	few	TGTGCCAGCAGCTCAGGACTAGCGGGAGTTGAGACCCAGTACTTC	CASSSGLAGVETQYF
-	TRBV12-3/TRBV12-4	TRBJ1-1	-	TGTGCCAGCAGAAACCGGGACACACGACTCAGGAACACTGAAGCTTTCTTT	CASRNRDTRLRNTEAFF
TRBD1	TRBV7-2	TRBJ1-2	-	TGTGCCAGCAGCTTAAGACAGGGGGCTTCGGGTGGCTACACCTTC	CASSLRQGASGGYTF
-	TRBV7-2	TRBJ2-3	few	TGTGCCAGCAGCTTAGACTGGATGGGGGATACGCAGTATTTT	CASSLDWMGDTQYF
TRBD1	TRBV5-1	TRBJ1-2	medium-sized	TGCGCCAGCAGCTTTGGACAGGGGGCGGGCTATGGCTACACCTTC	CASSFGQGAGYGYTF
-	TRBV20-1	TRBJ2-2	few	TGCAGTGCCAAGGGCGCGGGTCACACCGGGGAGCTGTTTTTT	CSAKGAGHTGELFF
-	TRBV20-1	TRBJ2-2	few	TGCAGTGCTAGAGATGCGGCAGGGGTCGGGGAGCTGTTTTTT	CSARDAAGVGELFF
-	TRBV20-1	TRBJ1-6	-	TGCAGTGCTAGAGTTGCGCCAGGGTTTTCACCCCTCCACTTT	CSARVAPGFSPLHF
-	TRBV12-3/TRBV12-4	TRBJ1-1	few	TGTGCCAGCAGTTTAAAGGGCCCCTCCACTGAAGCTTTCTTT	CASSLKGPSTEAFF